Each of the 8 T cell receptor beta chains below was sequenced from the same sample in a study of T-cell reconstitution after alpha-beta-depleted transplantation in children. Preparation of the TCRbeta library was carried out with unique molecular identifiers. TCRdb redid the calling of the PCR reads with MiXCR, one entry per CDR3 protein. The sample contains about 500,000 distinct CDR3 sequences, 32% of which appear only once. The sequencing here drew on PBMCs from the stem cell graft donor, taken from the stem cell graft. The receptor source for this set is a human donor who donated a stem cell graft to a child with aplastic anemia.

The chain combines TRBV6-1 with TRBJ2-1; D might be TRBD2 (5 bases). The germline CDR1 and CDR2 sequences are MNHNS and SASEGT. The CDR3 is 14 residues long. V shed 6 bases and J shed 8 bases, with 17 bases lying between them. This CDR3 reads CASSPEVELDEQFF. The CDR3 region has the DNA TGTGCCAGCAGCCCGGAGGTGGAGCTGGATGAGCAGTTCTTC.

This chain links TRBV25-1 with TRBJ2-7, with 9 nucleotides matching TRBD2. The CDR3 has 14 amino acids. V gave up 3 bases and J gave up 2 bases; unmatched junction bases: 2. The germline V gene has CDR1 MGHDK and CDR2 SYGVNS. The CDR3 sequence: CASSDQRGAYEQYV. For the CDR3, the DNA is TGTGCCAGCAGTGATCAGCGGGGGGCCTACGAGCAGTACGTC.

This clonotype was recorded a few times. V and J are TRBV25-1 and TRBJ2-7; D is ambiguous. V was trimmed by 10 bases and J by 0 bases, leaving 10 bases between them. Germline V gives CDR1 MGHDK, CDR2 SYGVNS. The CDR3 runs to 12 residues. The CDR3 nucleotides are TGTGCCATCTCCGACGGCTCCTACGAGCAGTACTTC. Protein: CAISDGSYEQYF.

The sample holds one count of this clonotype. The rearrangement joins TRBV4-2 to TRBJ2-5, with D possibly called TRBD1 or TRBD2 (5 bases each). There are 16 residues in the CDR3. Trimming shortened V by 0 bases and J by 5 bases, and 16 bases separated the two germline ends. Germline V CDR1 and CDR2: LGHNA, YNFKEQ. The CDR3 nucleotides read TGTGCCAGCAGCCAAGACGCGCTTCGGGGCCAGGAGACCCAGTACTTC. Residues: CASSQDALRGQETQYF.

The table lists this clonotype with a few counts. The rearrangement links TRBV11-2 to TRBJ2-1; no clear D. This CDR3 comprises 15 residues. V was pared by 3 bases and J by 2 bases, with 11 bases between. CDR1 SGHAT and CDR2 FQNNGV come from the germline V gene. In DNA form, the CDR3 reads TGTGCCAGCAGCTTCCGCCGCCTTGCCTACAATGAGCAGTTCTTC. Protein sequence: CASSFRRLAYNEQFF.

The V gene is TRBV20-1, the J gene TRBJ1-1; 9 bases match TRBD1. Germline V gene data show CDR1 as DFQATT and CDR2 as SNEGSKA (reference sequence). The V and J ends lost 1 base and 4 bases, in that order; junction bases with no gene match: 4. The CDR3 length is 14 residues. Here the CDR3 DNA reads TGCAGTGCTAGAGGAGGGACAGGGCCCACTGAAGCTTTCTTT. It is translated as CSARGGTGPTEAFF.

This clonotype was seen a few times. The chain combines TRBV6-2 or TRBV6-3 with TRBJ2-7, with unresolved D. The CDR3 loop spans 13 amino acids. Germline V gives CDR1 MNHEY, CDR2 SVGEGT. Trimming shortened V by 6 bases and J by 0 bases, and 9 bases separated the two germline ends. DNA for the CDR3: TGTGCCAGCAGGGTAAGCTCCTCCTACGAGCAGTACGTC. Its translation: CASRVSSSYEQYV.

DNA of the CDR3: TGTGCCAGCAGCACCCGGGACACCTATGGCTACACCTTC. Amino acids: CASSTRDTYGYTF. The genes are TRBV11-2 and TRBJ1-2; D may be TRBD1 (6 bases). The CDR3 has 13 residues. Germline CDR1 and CDR2: SGHAT and FQNNGV. The V gene lost 5 bases and the J gene lost 4 bases, with 11 bases spanning the gap.